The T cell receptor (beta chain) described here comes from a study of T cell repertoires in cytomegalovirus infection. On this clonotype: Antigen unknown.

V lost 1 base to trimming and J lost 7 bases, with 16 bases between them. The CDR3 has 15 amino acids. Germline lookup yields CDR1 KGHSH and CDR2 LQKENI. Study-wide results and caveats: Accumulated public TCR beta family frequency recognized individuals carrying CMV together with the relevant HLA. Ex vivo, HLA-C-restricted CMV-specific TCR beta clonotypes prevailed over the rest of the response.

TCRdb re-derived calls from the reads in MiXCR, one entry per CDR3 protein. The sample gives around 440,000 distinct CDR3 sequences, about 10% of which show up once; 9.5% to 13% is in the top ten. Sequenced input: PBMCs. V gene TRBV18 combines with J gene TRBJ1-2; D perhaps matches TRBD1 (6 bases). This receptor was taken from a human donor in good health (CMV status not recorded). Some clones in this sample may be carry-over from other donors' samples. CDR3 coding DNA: TGTGCCAGCTCACCACTAGAGAACAGGGAGACTGGCTACACCTTC. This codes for CASSPLENRETGYTF.